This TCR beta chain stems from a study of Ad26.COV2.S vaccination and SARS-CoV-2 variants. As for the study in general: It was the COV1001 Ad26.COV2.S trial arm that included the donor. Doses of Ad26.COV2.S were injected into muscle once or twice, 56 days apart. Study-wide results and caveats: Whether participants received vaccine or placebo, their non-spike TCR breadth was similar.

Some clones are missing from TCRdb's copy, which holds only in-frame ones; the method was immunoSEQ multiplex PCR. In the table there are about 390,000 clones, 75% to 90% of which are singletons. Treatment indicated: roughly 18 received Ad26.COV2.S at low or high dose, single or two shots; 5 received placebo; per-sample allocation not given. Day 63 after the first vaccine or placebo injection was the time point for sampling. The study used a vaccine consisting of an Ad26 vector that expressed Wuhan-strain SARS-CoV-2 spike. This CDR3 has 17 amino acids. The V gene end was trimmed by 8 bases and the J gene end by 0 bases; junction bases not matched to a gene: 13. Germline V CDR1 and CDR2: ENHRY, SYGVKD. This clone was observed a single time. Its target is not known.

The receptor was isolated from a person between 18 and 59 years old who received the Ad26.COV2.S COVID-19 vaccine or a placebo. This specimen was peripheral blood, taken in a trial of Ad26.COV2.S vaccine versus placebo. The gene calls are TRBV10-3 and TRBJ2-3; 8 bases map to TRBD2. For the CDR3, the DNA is TGTGCCATCGCGGTGGGACTAGAAGGTGCTAGCACAGATACGCAGTATTTT. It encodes CAIAVGLEGASTDTQYF.